The rows below give T cell receptor beta chains drawn from one sample of a study of T cells in Graves' hyperthyroidism and ophthalmopathy. Each CDR3 protein is one row after TCRdb ran MiXCR on the multiplex PCR reads. Among 600,000 or so distinct CDR3 sequences, roughly 50% were seen once, and the ten largest hold roughly 8.2%. Source material: peripheral blood or thyroid tissue (not recorded which). Receptor source: a woman aged 18-29 years with Graves' hyperthyroidism. Both conserved end residues are part of each CDR3. A D gene is named only where the DNA matches it firmly. Expanded clones are given a class, and other clones once, few, many or no size at all.

D gene: -; J gene: TRBJ1-2; V gene: TRBV10-3; clone size: -; CDR3 DNA: TGTGCCATCAGTGACCCACCACTACGGACGTCCTTCTATGGCTACACCTTC; CDR3 protein: CAISDPPLRTSFYGYTF
D gene: -; J gene: TRBJ1-2; V gene: TRBV5-1; clone size: -; CDR3 DNA: TGCGCCAGCAGCTTGATCGGGCATAACTATGGCTACACCTTC; CDR3 protein: CASSLIGHNYGYTF
D gene: TRBD1; J gene: TRBJ1-5; V gene: TRBV24-1; clone size: many; CDR3 DNA: TGTGCCACCAGTCAGGACAGGGGCAATCAGCCCCAGCATTTT; CDR3 protein: CATSQDRGNQPQHF
D gene: TRBD1; J gene: TRBJ2-7; V gene: TRBV7-9; clone size: few; CDR3 DNA: TGTGCCAGTAGTGAGCCGGACAGGGGCTACGAGCAGTACTTC; CDR3 protein: CASSEPDRGYEQYF
D gene: -; J gene: TRBJ1-1; V gene: TRBV13; clone size: -; CDR3 DNA: TGTGCCTCAAGGAATGGGGGGGCAGGCTCCACTGAAGCTTTCTTT; CDR3 protein: CASRNGGAGSTEAFF
D gene: -; J gene: TRBJ2-7; V gene: TRBV5-1; clone size: few; CDR3 DNA: TGCGCCAGCAGCACCCACGACAGATCCTACGAGCAGTACTTC; CDR3 protein: CASSTHDRSYEQYF
D gene: -; J gene: TRBJ1-1; V gene: TRBV12-3/TRBV12-4; clone size: many; CDR3 DNA: TGTGCCAGCAGTCTCGCGGGGGGAACTGAAGCTTTCTTT; CDR3 protein: CASSLAGGTEAFF
D gene: -; J gene: TRBJ2-5; V gene: TRBV12-3/TRBV12-4; clone size: few; CDR3 DNA: TGTGCCAGCAAACCGGGACGGCAGACCATGGGGGGAGAGACCCAGTACTTC; CDR3 protein: CASKPGRQTMGGETQYF
D gene: -; J gene: TRBJ2-7; V gene: TRBV29-1; clone size: many; CDR3 DNA: TGCAGCGCTATGGGACACCGCGGACCCTACGAGCAGTACTTC; CDR3 protein: CSAMGHRGPYEQYF
D gene: -; J gene: TRBJ1-2; V gene: TRBV5-6; clone size: -; CDR3 DNA: TGTGCCAGCAGCGTGACAGGCCCAGCGTACACCTTC; CDR3 protein: CASSVTGPAYTF
D gene: -; J gene: TRBJ1-2; V gene: TRBV2; clone size: -; CDR3 DNA: TGCGCCAGCAGCTTTTCGACAGGCCGCGAGGCTGGCTACACCTTC; CDR3 protein: CASSFSTGREAGYTF
D gene: -; J gene: TRBJ1-3; V gene: TRBV5-1; clone size: -; CDR3 DNA: TGCGCCAGCAGCGCCTATGACGGAAACACCATATATTTT; CDR3 protein: CASSAYDGNTIYF
D gene: TRBD2; J gene: TRBJ2-7; V gene: TRBV29-1; clone size: -; CDR3 DNA: TGCAGCGTTGCTGAGGGACTAGCGGGACTGTACGAGCAGTACTTC; CDR3 protein: CSVAEGLAGLYEQYF
D gene: -; J gene: TRBJ2-7; V gene: TRBV7-3; clone size: -; CDR3 DNA: TGTGCCAGCAGCTTAGCGTTCGGGGACGACGAGCAGTACTTC; CDR3 protein: CASSLAFGDDEQYF
D gene: -; J gene: TRBJ1-4; V gene: TRBV9; clone size: -; CDR3 DNA: TGTGCCAGCAGCCAGACAAGGGGCCGTAATGAAAAACTGTTTTTT; CDR3 protein: CASSQTRGRNEKLFF
D gene: TRBD2; J gene: TRBJ2-7; V gene: TRBV10-3; clone size: -; CDR3 DNA: TGTGCCATCAGTGTTACTAGCGACTCCTACGAGCAGTACTTC; CDR3 protein: CAISVTSDSYEQYF
D gene: -; J gene: TRBJ1-4; V gene: TRBV7-8; clone size: few; CDR3 DNA: TGTGCCAGCAAAGCGGGCAGCCTGGGAACTAATGAAAAACTGTTTTTT; CDR3 protein: CASKAGSLGTNEKLFF
D gene: -; J gene: TRBJ1-4; V gene: TRBV20-1; clone size: few; CDR3 DNA: TGCAGTGCTAAACGCTCAGAAGGGGATGAAAAACTGTTTTTT; CDR3 protein: CSAKRSEGDEKLFF
D gene: TRBD2; J gene: TRBJ2-5; V gene: TRBV7-2; clone size: -; CDR3 DNA: TGTGCCAGCAGCTACAGGACTAGCGGGTGGGGGGAGGAGACCCAGTACTTC; CDR3 protein: CASSYRTSGWGEETQYF
D gene: TRBD1; J gene: TRBJ2-7; V gene: TRBV7-9; clone size: -; CDR3 DNA: TGTGCCAGCACCCACCCAGGGACAGGTGGTGAGCAGCACTTC; CDR3 protein: CASTHPGTGGEQHF
D gene: -; J gene: TRBJ1-2; V gene: TRBV7-9; clone size: many; CDR3 DNA: TGTGCCAGCAGCGAGCTAGCAGGGGACTTCTATGGCTACACCTTC; CDR3 protein: CASSELAGDFYGYTF
D gene: TRBD1; J gene: TRBJ2-7; V gene: TRBV9; clone size: few; CDR3 DNA: TGTGCCAGCAGCCAGGGACAGGGACCCGACGAGCAGTACTTC; CDR3 protein: CASSQGQGPDEQYF
D gene: -; J gene: TRBJ2-3; V gene: TRBV29-1; clone size: -; CDR3 DNA: TGCAGCGTCGGACAAGGATTGACAGATACGCAGTATTTT; CDR3 protein: CSVGQGLTDTQYF
D gene: TRBD1; J gene: TRBJ2-7; V gene: TRBV29-1; clone size: -; CDR3 DNA: TGCAGCGTTTATACACAGGGGGGAACGTACGAGCAGTACTTC; CDR3 protein: CSVYTQGGTYEQYF
D gene: TRBD1; J gene: TRBJ1-1; V gene: TRBV7-9; clone size: few; CDR3 DNA: TGTGCCAGCAGCCCGTGGACAGGCGTGAACACTGAAGCTTTCTTT; CDR3 protein: CASSPWTGVNTEAFF
D gene: -; J gene: TRBJ1-1; V gene: TRBV29-1; clone size: -; CDR3 DNA: TGCAGCGTTGGCCCCCGGGACGTCGGCCTTAACACTGAAGCTTTCTTT; CDR3 protein: CSVGPRDVGLNTEAFF
D gene: -; J gene: TRBJ2-7; V gene: TRBV20-1; clone size: -; CDR3 DNA: TGCAGTGCTAGGGGTGTAGAGCAGTACTTC; CDR3 protein: CSARGVEQYF
D gene: TRBD1; J gene: TRBJ1-5; V gene: TRBV12-3/TRBV12-4; clone size: -; CDR3 DNA: TGTGCCAGCAGTTTAAAGGGACAGGTAATAAATCAGCCCCAGCATTTT; CDR3 protein: CASSLKGQVINQPQHF
D gene: -; J gene: TRBJ1-1; V gene: TRBV9; clone size: many; CDR3 DNA: TGTGCCAGCAGCGTAGCTTTGAACACTGAAGCTTTCTTT; CDR3 protein: CASSVALNTEAFF
D gene: TRBD1; J gene: TRBJ2-7; V gene: TRBV2; clone size: -; CDR3 DNA: TGTGCCAGCAGTGAAAACAGGGGGCAAAACGAGCAGTACTTC; CDR3 protein: CASSENRGQNEQYF
D gene: -; J gene: TRBJ1-2; V gene: TRBV24-1; clone size: many; CDR3 DNA: TGTGCCACCAGTGATTTGCTCGTTGGCTACACCTTC; CDR3 protein: CATSDLLVGYTF
D gene: -; J gene: TRBJ1-4; V gene: TRBV7-2; clone size: few; CDR3 DNA: TGTGCCAGCAGTTTAGACCGGGGGGAAAAACTGTTTTTT; CDR3 protein: CASSLDRGEKLFF